Reported below is one T cell receptor beta chain. Its antigen is unknown. These data belong to a study of CXCR3-negative and CXCR3-positive naive CD8 T cells. The overall study: Summed over all libraries, TRB reads came to 110 million to 150 million, with about 1.5 +/- 0.3 million per library. The study, taken as a whole, reports: Fresh PBMCs went into most assays, and CXCR3 expression partly declined after cryopreservation.

The germline CDR1 and CDR2 sequences are DFQATT and SNEGSKA (reference sequence). The CDR3 is 13 residues long. In preparing the TRB cDNA libraries, 5' RACE with UMI labels was used. Following a re-call of the 5' RACE reads, TCRdb has one entry per CDR3 protein and lacks DNA. This table holds about 48,000 distinct CDR3 sequences. This sequence was found in a human donor in good health. Some clones in this sample may be carry-over from other donors' samples. The V and J genes are TRBV20-1 and TRBJ1-4; TCRdb picks TRBD1, but there is no DNA to check that call. The material sequenced was memory CD8+ T cells from blood. The CDR3 sequence: CSAHGQGPEKLFF.